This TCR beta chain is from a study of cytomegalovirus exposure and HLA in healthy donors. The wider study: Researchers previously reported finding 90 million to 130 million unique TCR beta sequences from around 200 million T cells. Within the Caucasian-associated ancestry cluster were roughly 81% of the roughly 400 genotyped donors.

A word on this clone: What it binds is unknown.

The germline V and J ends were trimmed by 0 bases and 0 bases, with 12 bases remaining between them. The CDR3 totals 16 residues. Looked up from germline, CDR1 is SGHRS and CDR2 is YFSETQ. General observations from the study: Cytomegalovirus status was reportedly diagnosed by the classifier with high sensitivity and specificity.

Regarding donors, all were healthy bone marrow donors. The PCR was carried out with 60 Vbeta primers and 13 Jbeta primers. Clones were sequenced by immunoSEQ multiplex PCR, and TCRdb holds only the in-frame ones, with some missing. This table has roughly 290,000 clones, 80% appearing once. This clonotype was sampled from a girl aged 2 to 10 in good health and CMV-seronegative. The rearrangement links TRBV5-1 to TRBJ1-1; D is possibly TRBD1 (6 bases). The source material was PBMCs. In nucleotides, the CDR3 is TGCGCCAGCAGCTTGGCAGGGGTCGGGTTGAACACTGAAGCTTTCTTT. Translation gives CASSLAGVGLNTEAFF.